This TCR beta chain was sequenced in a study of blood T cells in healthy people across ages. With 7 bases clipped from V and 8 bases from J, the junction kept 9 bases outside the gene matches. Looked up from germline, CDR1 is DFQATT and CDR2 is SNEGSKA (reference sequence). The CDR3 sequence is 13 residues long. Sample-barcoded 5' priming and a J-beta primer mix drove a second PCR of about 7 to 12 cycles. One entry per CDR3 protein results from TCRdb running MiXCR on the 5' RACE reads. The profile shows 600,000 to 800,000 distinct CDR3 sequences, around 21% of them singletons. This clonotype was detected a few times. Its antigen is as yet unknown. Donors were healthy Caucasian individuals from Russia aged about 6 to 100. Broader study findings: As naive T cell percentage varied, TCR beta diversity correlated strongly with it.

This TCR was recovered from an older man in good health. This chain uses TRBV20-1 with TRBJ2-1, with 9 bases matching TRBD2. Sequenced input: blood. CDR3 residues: CSVGASGMDEQFF. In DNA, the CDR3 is TGCAGTGTCGGAGCTAGCGGGATGGATGAGCAGTTCTTC.